The source of this TCR beta chain is a study of human T cells and chemical hapten exposure. Looking at the study overall: The patient population, which was mostly female, had alopecia areata, totalis or universalis. It was small differences in pooled library volume that mainly caused per-sample TCR yields to vary.

This clonotype was observed a handful of times. Trimming removed 5 bases at V and 7 bases at J, with 14 bases between. The CDR3 runs to 13 residues. Germline V gene sequence: CDR1 SGHDN, CDR2 FVKESK. Documented time point: patch test 1, 2 weeks after DPC sensitization. Sample treatment: therapeutic diphenylcyclopropenone sensitization with weekly scalp DPC. TCRdb re-called the RACE reads through MiXCR, storing one row per CDR3 protein. This sample carries fewer than 130,000 distinct CDR3 sequences, about 11% of them seen once, and the ten largest clones take under 4.5%. This sample comprised whole blood, obtained in connection with sensitization to the hapten diphenylcyclopropenone (DPC). This clonotype was sampled from a woman aged 40 to 49 with alopecia areata. Some clones in this sample may be carry-over from other donors' samples. The V gene is TRBV14, the J gene TRBJ1-1; D is perhaps TRBD1 (5 bases). The DNA for the CDR3 is TGTGCCAGCAGCACACAAGGGGAGGGTGAAGCTTTCTTT. It specifies CASSTQGEGEAFF. Full variable domain (rest looked up from reference TRBV14 and TRBJ1-1): EAGVTQFPSHSVIEKGQTVTLRCDPISGHDNLYWYRRVMGKEIKFLLHFVKESKQDESGMPNNRFLAERTGGTYSTLKVQPAELEDSGVYFCASSTQGEGEAFFGQGTRLTVV.